The clone carrying this T cell receptor beta chain has a single count. The data belong to a study of shared clonotypes between healthy human individuals. Study-wide background: The study used three CD4 naive, three CD4 memory, two CD8 naive and one CD8 memory plate per donor.

Libraries were prepared by immunoSEQ multiplex PCR; TCRdb keeps only in-frame clonotypes and omits some of them. The sample lists about 340,000 clones, roughly 70% seen once, with about 9.4% in the top ten. This CDR3 region has 13 residues. From germline, CDR1 is SGHKS and CDR2 YYEKEE (reference sequence). The junction had 5 bases not matched to a gene; V was cut back by 6 bases and J by 4 bases. The specimen was memory CD4+ T cells sorted from blood. Documented subset: CD45RA-negative fraction. The V gene is TRBV5-5, the J gene TRBJ2-5; 8 nucleotides line up with TRBD1. The sequence derives from a man aged 25-40 years in good health. In DNA, the CDR3 is TGTGCCAGCATCCAGGGGGCGGGAGAGACCCAGTACTTC. Protein sequence: CASIQGAGETQYF.